One sample yielded the 32 T cell receptor beta chains listed below, sequenced in a study of T cells expressing NK-cell markers. Each CDR3 protein gets one entry in TCRdb, which reprocessed the 5' RACE reads and gives no DNA. The sample totals about 410,000 distinct CDR3 sequences; its top ten clones hold roughly 10%. The material sequenced was blood T cells: a sorted CD56 or NKG2C T cell subset, CD4+ or CD8+ T cells, or bulk PBMC T cells (not recorded which). These receptors all come from a woman aged 45-65 years in good health.

The J gene is TRBJ2-7, the V gene TRBV7-8; no DNA is available, so the TRBD2 call from TCRdb remains unchecked. CDR3 length: 16 amino acids. Germline V gene lookup returns CDR1 SGHVS and CDR2 FQNEAQ. The CDR3 sequence: CASSLALASVIYEQYF.

CDR3 loop: CASSKLTGSAGYTF. V gene TRBV27 combines with J gene TRBJ1-2; TCRdb's D call of TRBD1 is untestable without DNA. CDR1 and CDR2 from the germline V gene are MNHEY and SMNVEV (reference sequence). The CDR3 covers 14 residues.

The chain combines TRBV5-6 with TRBJ2-1; TCRdb indicates TRBD1, and absent DNA this call remains unverified. CDR1 is SGHDT and CDR2 is YYEEEE in the germline V gene. The CDR3 totals 13 residues. CDR3 protein: CASSYGTGVIPFF.

The chain is built from TRBV5-1 and TRBJ2-5; without DNA, the TCRdb call of TRBD1 cannot be checked. The CDR3 consists of 15 residues. Germline V gene lookup returns CDR1 SGHRS and CDR2 YFSETQ. CDR3 sequence: CASSSLGDREETQYF.

V is TRBV9 and J is TRBJ2-7; TCRdb designates TRBD1, a call that cannot be tested without DNA. CDR1 is SGDLS and CDR2 is YYNGEE in the germline V gene. The CDR3 extends over 13 amino acids. CDR3 protein: CASSGTRGYEQYF.

The V call is TRBV3-1, the J call TRBJ2-2; the TRBD2 assignment by TCRdb is unverifiable without DNA. Germline values: CDR1 LGHDT, CDR2 YNNKEL (reference sequence). The CDR3 has 16 amino acids. This CDR3 is CASSPGLQLNTGELFF. Filled out from reference TRBV3-1 and TRBJ2-2, the complete variable domain reads DTAVSQTPKYLVTQMGNDKSIKCEQNLGHDTMYWYKQDSKKFLKIMFSYNNKELIINETVPNRFSPKSPDKAHLNLHINSLELGDSAVYFCASSPGLQLNTGELFFGEGSRLTVL.

J is TRBJ2-1 and V is TRBV20-1; the TRBD1 assignment by TCRdb is unverifiable without DNA. Germline CDR1 reads DFQATT; CDR2 reads SNEGSKA (reference sequence). The CDR3 is made up of 13 amino acids. CDR3 loop: CSASREPYNEQFF.

This chain joins TRBV14 and TRBJ2-3; without DNA, the TCRdb call of TRBD2 cannot be checked. The V gene's germline CDR1 is SGHDN and CDR2 FVKESK. The CDR3 loop spans 15 amino acids. CDR3 loop: CASSQTGVRTDTQYF.

The chain uses TRBV6-5 and TRBJ2-3; TCRdb selects TRBD2, and the lack of DNA leaves this call unchecked. The CDR3 extends over 14 amino acids. Germline V gene data show CDR1 as MNHEY and CDR2 as SVGAGI. The CDR3 sequence: CATATSGSSDTQYF.

The J gene is TRBJ2-7, the V gene TRBV10-3; as DNA is missing, the TRBD1 call by TCRdb cannot be tested. The CDR3 covers 14 residues. Germline loops: CDR1 ENHRY, CDR2 SYGVKD. The CDR3 loop is CAISPTGTGYEQYF.

The J gene is TRBJ1-2, the V gene TRBV29-1. From germline, CDR1 is SQVTM and CDR2 ANQGSEA. The CDR3 consists of 12 residues. The CDR3: CSVAGGDYGYTF.

CDR3 amino acids: CASSLSIGRPSYGYTF. The V and J genes are TRBV12-3 or TRBV12-4 and TRBJ1-2. The CDR3 loop spans 16 amino acids.

The genes are TRBV29-1 and TRBJ2-5. This CDR3 comprises 11 residues. The germline gives CDR1 SQVTM, CDR2 ANQGSEA. This CDR3 is CSVEVWETQYF. Using reference TRBV29-1 and TRBJ2-5 for the parts outside the CDR3, the full variable domain is SAVISQKPSRDICQRGTSLTIQCQVDSQVTMMFWYRQQPGQSLTLIATANQGSEATYESGFVIDKFPISRPNLTFSTLTVSNMSPEDSSIYLCSVEVWETQYFGPGTRLLVL.

The chain couples TRBV24-1 to TRBJ2-5; TCRdb calls TRBD1, which cannot be checked without DNA. Germline V gene data show CDR1 as KGHDR and CDR2 as SFDVKD. This CDR3 region has 17 residues. The CDR3 spells CATSDSLGTGDQETQYF.

The chain is built from TRBV20-1 and TRBJ2-5. Germline CDR1 is DFQATT and CDR2 is SNEGSKA (reference sequence). CDR3 length equals 16 residues. CDR3 sequence reads: CSARGLLRGLEETQYF.

V and J are TRBV11-3 and TRBJ2-7. Germline CDR1 is SGHNT and CDR2 is YENEEA. This CDR3 is built from 14 residues. CDR3 sequence: CASSPPASPYEQYF. Full variable domain (outside the CDR3, taken from reference TRBV11-3 and TRBJ2-7): EAGVVQSPRYKIIEKKQPVAFWCNPISGHNTLYWYLQNLGQGPELLIRYENEEAVDDSQLPKDRFSAERLKGVDSTLKIQPAELGDSAVYLCASSPPASPYEQYFGPGTRLTVT.

This rearrangement joins TRBV12-3 or TRBV12-4 to TRBJ2-1; TCRdb lists TRBD1, though no DNA is available to test this call. The CDR3 has 16 residues. CDR3 in amino acids: CASRPTGAANPHEQFF.

The rearrangement uses TRBV5-4 and TRBJ2-1; TCRdb outputs TRBD1, but without DNA this stays unchecked. The CDR3 runs 13 residues. Germline V gene lookup returns CDR1 SGHNT and CDR2 YYREEE (reference sequence). The CDR3 here is CAMLAGGGGEQFF.

This chain links TRBV12-3 or TRBV12-4 with TRBJ2-1; TCRdb calls TRBD2, which cannot be checked without DNA. There are 14 residues in the CDR3. This CDR3 is CASSLSGVANEQFF.

The genes are TRBV7-2 and TRBJ2-7; without DNA, the TCRdb call of TRBD1 cannot be checked. The germline gives CDR1 SGHTA, CDR2 FQGNSA. The length of the CDR3 is 15 residues. The CDR3 sequence is CASSFRQLNSYEQYF.

V gene TRBV20-1 combines with J gene TRBJ2-7; TCRdb proposes TRBD2, but this gene call is untestable without DNA. Germline V lookup: CDR1 DFQATT, CDR2 SNEGSKA (reference sequence). CDR3 size: 17 residues. CDR3 in amino acids: CSARDRGLAPDHYEQYF.

The rearrangement links TRBV10-3 to TRBJ2-5; absent DNA, TCRdb's TRBD1 call cannot be checked. The CDR3 sequence is 13 residues long. Germline CDR1 is ENHRY and CDR2 is SYGVKD. CDR3 residues: CAISWDSEETQYF.

The V call is TRBV27, the J call TRBJ2-1; TCRdb picks TRBD1, but there is no DNA to check that call. CDR3 length: 15 amino acids. CDR1 is MNHEY, CDR2 SMNVEV, per germline (reference sequence). CDR3 in amino acids: CASSSDRLSYNEQFF.

This chain links TRBV29-1 with TRBJ2-5; no DNA is available, so the TRBD1 call from TCRdb remains unchecked. The CDR3 loop spans 12 amino acids. CDR1 and CDR2 from the germline V gene are SQVTM and ANQGSEA. The CDR3 loop reads CSAEPGPETQYF.

The CDR3 protein is CASSLDQGLAGDVTDTQYF. The genes are TRBV5-1 and TRBJ2-3; TCRdb gives TRBD2 as the D gene, but with no DNA this cannot be confirmed. The CDR3 totals 19 residues. Germline-derived CDR1 and CDR2 are SGHRS and YFSETQ.

The J gene is TRBJ1-1, the V gene TRBV7-2; as DNA is missing, the TRBD1 call by TCRdb cannot be tested. This CDR3 is 16 amino acids long. Looked up from germline, CDR1 is SGHTA and CDR2 is FQGNSA. CDR3 sequence reads: CASSLQGARVNTEAFF.

The chain joins TRBV4-1 to TRBJ2-5; TCRdb outputs TRBD1, but without DNA this stays unchecked. The length of the CDR3 is 17 residues. CDR1 is MGHRA and CDR2 is YSYEKL in the germline V gene. The CDR3 spells CASSQDPPGLVGETQYF.

The V gene is TRBV12-3 or TRBV12-4, the J gene TRBJ1-5; TCRdb's assignment of TRBD1 cannot be checked, as there is no DNA. The length of the CDR3 is 14 residues. CDR3 sequence: CASTTQGDNQPQHF.

CDR3 loop: CSGRRKETQYF. The V call is TRBV29-1, the J call TRBJ2-5. CDR3 length: 11 residues. Per germline, CDR1 SQVTM and CDR2 ANQGSEA.

This chain connects TRBV11-2 to TRBJ2-2; TCRdb reports TRBD2, a call that lacks DNA to check it against. CDR1 and CDR2 (germline): SGHAT, FQNNGV. This CDR3 is 17 amino acids long. The CDR3 sequence: CASSFFLLAANTGELFF. The whole variable domain, filled in from reference TRBV11-2 and TRBJ2-2, reads EAGVAQSPRYKIIEKRQSVAFWCNPISGHATLYWYQQILGQGPKLLIQFQNNGVVDDSQLPKDRFSAERLKGVDSTLKIQPAKLEDSAVYLCASSFFLLAANTGELFFGEGSRLTVL.

CDR3 in amino acids: CASSWSGSRIRELFF. The chain uses TRBV12-3 or TRBV12-4 and TRBJ2-2; the TCRdb call, TRBD2, lacks DNA for checking. The CDR3 covers 15 residues.

V is TRBV5-6 and J is TRBJ1-1; as DNA is missing, the TRBD1 call by TCRdb cannot be tested. The CDR3 spans 16 residues. Germline values: CDR1 SGHDT, CDR2 YYEEEE. The CDR3 loop is CASSLDRGPRGTEAFF.